A single sample gave rise to the 13 T cell receptor beta chains below, sequenced in a study of shared clonotypes between healthy human individuals. The table came from immunoSEQ multiplex PCR; TCRdb's copy has only in-frame clones and leaves some out. The data hold about 490,000 clones, with 70% to 80% observed a single time. The source material was PBMCs. These receptors came from a woman aged 40 to 55 in good health. Some clones in this sample may be carry-over from other donors' samples.

In this sample, this clone turned up many times. Other DNA sequences in this sample translate to the same CDR3. V gene TRBV6-5 combines with J gene TRBJ2-7, with D hard to call. V was pared by 0 bases and J by 4 bases, with 4 bases between. The CDR3 has 12 residues. Looked up from germline, CDR1 is MNHEY and CDR2 is SVGAGI. The CDR3 reads CASSYSPYEQYF. CDR3 nucleotides: TGTGCCAGCAGTTACTCTCCTTACGAGCAGTACTTC.

Details on this clone: A single base is all that separates this from a far larger clone, so a read error is likely. Since the CDR3 does not end with the conserved phenylalanine or tryptophan, this likely comes from a read error. J is TRBJ1-6 and V is TRBV7-3, with 7 bases lining up with TRBD1. This CDR3 region has 13 residues. After removal of 5 bases from V and 7 bases from J, the junction contained 2 bases not matched to a gene. Germline CDR1 reads SGHTA; CDR2 reads FQGTGA. DNA for the CDR3: TGTGCCAGCAGCACGGGACAGAATTCACCCCTCCACTCT. Residues: CASSTGQNSPLHS.

CDR3 sequence: CASFGGRGGYTF. The CDR3 bases are TGTGCCAGCTTTGGGGGAAGGGGCGGCTACACCTTC. The V gene is TRBV28, the J gene TRBJ1-2, with D possibly TRBD1 on 5 matching bases. The CDR3 spans 12 residues. Trimming removed 8 bases at V and 8 bases at J, with 15 bases between. Germline V CDR1 and CDR2: MDHEN, SYDVKM.

This clone showed up many times. The V and J genes are TRBV6-5 and TRBJ2-5; D gene uncertain. V lost 2 bases to trimming and J lost 3 bases, with 13 bases between them. Germline CDR1 is MNHEY and CDR2 is SVGAGI. The CDR3 is 15 residues long. The CDR3 nucleotides read TGTGCCAGCAGTTACAACTACCGGGCAGAAGAGACCCAGTACTTC. Translated, it gives CASSYNYRAEETQYF.

This rearrangement joins TRBV7-2 to TRBJ2-3; 7 nucleotides agree with TRBD2. The V and J ends lost 9 bases and 5 bases, in that order; junction bases with no gene match: 8. The germline V gene encodes CDR1 SGHTA and CDR2 FQGNSA. The CDR3 sequence is 13 residues long. The CDR3: CASQRDGVDTQYF. The CDR3 nucleotides read TGTGCCAGTCAGCGGGACGGGGTAGATACGCAGTATTTT.

The rearrangement uses TRBV2 and TRBJ2-1; TRBD2 agrees at 8 bases. Germline CDR1 SNHLY, CDR2 FYNNEI. Unmatched junction bases numbered 6, after V lost 2 bases and J lost 15 bases. The CDR3 runs to 12 residues. This CDR3 is CASSESGLGVFF. The CDR3, as DNA: TGTGCCAGCAGTGAATCGGGACTAGGGGTGTTCTTC.

This chain links TRBV6-6 with TRBJ1-2; D remains ambiguous. Trimming stripped 7 bases from V and 4 bases from J, with 16 bases between. The CDR3 totals 14 residues. CDR1 is MNHNY and CDR2 is SVGAGI in the germline V gene (reference sequence). The CDR3 spells CASIYSHTSYGYTF. The DNA for the CDR3 is TGTGCCAGCATCTACTCGCACACCTCCTATGGCTACACCTTC.

V usage is TRBV5-4 and J usage is TRBJ1-2; TRBD1 matches 8 bases. Germline values: CDR1 SGHNT, CDR2 YYREEE (reference sequence). The CDR3 covers 13 residues. Losses at the gene ends were 4 bases for V and 7 bases for J; bases not matched to a gene: 6. CDR3 nucleotides: TGTGCCAGCAGCAATCAGGGGGCGCGTGGCTACACCTTC. Translating gives CASSNQGARGYTF.

This clone has at least ten counts. V gene TRBV18 combines with J gene TRBJ2-2; possible D gene TRBD1, 6 bases. Trimming pared 3 bases from V and 6 bases from J, leaving 14 bases between. CDR3 length: 15 amino acids. Germline CDR1 reads KGHSH; CDR2 reads LQKENI. In DNA, the CDR3 is TGTGCCAGCTCACCTTTTTCAGGGGATGCCGGGGAGCTGTTTTTT. As protein: CASSPFSGDAGELFF.

The chain recombines TRBV27 with TRBJ2-7, with 8 bases aligning to TRBD1. Losses at the gene ends were 6 bases for V and 4 bases for J; bases not matched to a gene: 14. Germline CDR1 is MNHEY and CDR2 is SMNVEV (reference sequence). The CDR3 has 16 residues. The CDR3 spells CASSSLLLHRGYEQYF. The CDR3 DNA follows: TGTGCCAGCAGCTCACTCCTACTTCACAGGGGGTACGAGCAGTACTTC.

This clone was observed many times. In the same sample, other DNA sequences code for this CDR3. The chain couples TRBV19 to TRBJ1-1; a possible D gene is TRBD1 (5 bases). The germline gives CDR1 LNHDA, CDR2 SQIVND (reference sequence). This CDR3 has 14 residues. Trimming cost V 4 bases and J 0 bases, with 9 bases left between them. DNA of the CDR3: TGTGCCAGTAGTACCCCAGGGCTGAACACTGAAGCTTTCTTT. This sequence encodes CASSTPGLNTEAFF.

The chain couples TRBV6-1 to TRBJ1-1; 10 positions agree with TRBD1. Germline V gene lookup returns CDR1 MNHNS and CDR2 SASEGT. This CDR3 has 14 amino acids. The trim removed 11 bases at V and 1 base at J, leaving 7 bases unmatched. This CDR3 is CAGGTGAQNTEAFF. The DNA of the CDR3 is TGTGCCGGGGGGACAGGGGCCCAGAACACTGAAGCTTTCTTT.

The chain uses TRBV11-2 and TRBJ2-7; 10 nucleotides agree with TRBD2. This CDR3 region has 15 residues. CDR1 is SGHAT and CDR2 is FQNNGV in the germline V gene. The V and J ends lost 5 bases and 5 bases, in that order; junction bases with no gene match: 9. Here the CDR3 reads CASSVSWTSGDEQYF. The CDR3 DNA reads TGTGCCAGCAGCGTTAGTTGGACTAGCGGTGACGAGCAGTACTTC.